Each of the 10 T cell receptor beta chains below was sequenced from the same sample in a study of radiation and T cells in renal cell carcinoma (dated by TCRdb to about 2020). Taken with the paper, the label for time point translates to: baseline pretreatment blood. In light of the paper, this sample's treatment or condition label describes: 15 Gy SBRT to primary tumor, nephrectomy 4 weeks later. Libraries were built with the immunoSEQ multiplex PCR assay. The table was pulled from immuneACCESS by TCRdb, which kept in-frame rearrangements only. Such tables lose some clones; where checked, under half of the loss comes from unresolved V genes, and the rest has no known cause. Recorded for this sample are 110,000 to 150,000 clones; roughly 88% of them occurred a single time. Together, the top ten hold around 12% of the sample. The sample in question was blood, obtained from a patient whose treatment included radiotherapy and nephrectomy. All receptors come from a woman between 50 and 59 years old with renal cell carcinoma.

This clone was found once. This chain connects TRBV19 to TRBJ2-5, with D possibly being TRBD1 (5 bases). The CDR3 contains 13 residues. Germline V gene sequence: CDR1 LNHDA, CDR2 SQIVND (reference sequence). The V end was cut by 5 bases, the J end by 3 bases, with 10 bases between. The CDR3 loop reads CASSLDTKETQYF. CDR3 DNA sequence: TGTGCCAGTAGTCTGGACACAAAAGAGACCCAGTACTTC.

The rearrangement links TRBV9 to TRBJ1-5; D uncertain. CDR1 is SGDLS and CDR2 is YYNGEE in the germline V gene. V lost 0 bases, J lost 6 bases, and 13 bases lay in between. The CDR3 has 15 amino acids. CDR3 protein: CASSVEGGLGQPQHF. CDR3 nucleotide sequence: TGTGCCAGCAGCGTAGAGGGAGGGTTGGGTCAGCCCCAGCATTTT.

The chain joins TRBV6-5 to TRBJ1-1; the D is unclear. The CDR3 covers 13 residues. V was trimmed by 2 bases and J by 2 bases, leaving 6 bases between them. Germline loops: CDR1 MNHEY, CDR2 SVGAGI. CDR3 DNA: TGTGCCAGCAGTTACGAACTCAACACTGAAGCTTTCTTT. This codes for CASSYELNTEAFF.

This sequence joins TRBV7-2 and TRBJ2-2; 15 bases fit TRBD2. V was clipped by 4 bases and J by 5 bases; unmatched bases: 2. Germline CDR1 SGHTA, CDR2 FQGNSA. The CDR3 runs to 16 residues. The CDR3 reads CASSSGLAGGTGELFF. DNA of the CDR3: TGTGCCAGCAGCTCCGGACTAGCGGGGGGGACCGGGGAGCTGTTTTTT.

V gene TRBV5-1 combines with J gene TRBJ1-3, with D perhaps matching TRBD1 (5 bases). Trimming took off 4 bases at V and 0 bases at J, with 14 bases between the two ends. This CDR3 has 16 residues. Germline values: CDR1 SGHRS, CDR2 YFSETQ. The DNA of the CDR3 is TGCGCCAGCAGCGGTAGACAGCTATCCTCTGGAAACACCATATATTTT. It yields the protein CASSGRQLSSGNTIYF.

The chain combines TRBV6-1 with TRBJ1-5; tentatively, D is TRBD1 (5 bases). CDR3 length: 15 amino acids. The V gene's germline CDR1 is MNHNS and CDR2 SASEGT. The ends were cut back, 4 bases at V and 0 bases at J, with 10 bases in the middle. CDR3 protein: CASSVQVNSNQPQHF. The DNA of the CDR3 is TGTGCCAGCAGTGTACAGGTAAATAGCAATCAGCCCCAGCATTTT.

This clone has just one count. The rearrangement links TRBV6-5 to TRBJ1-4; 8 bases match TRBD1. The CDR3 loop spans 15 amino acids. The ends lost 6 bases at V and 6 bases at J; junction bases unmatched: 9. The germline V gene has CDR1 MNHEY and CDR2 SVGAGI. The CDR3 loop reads CASRSIQGGYEKLFF. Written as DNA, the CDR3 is TGTGCCAGCAGGTCAATACAGGGGGGTTATGAAAAACTGTTTTTT.

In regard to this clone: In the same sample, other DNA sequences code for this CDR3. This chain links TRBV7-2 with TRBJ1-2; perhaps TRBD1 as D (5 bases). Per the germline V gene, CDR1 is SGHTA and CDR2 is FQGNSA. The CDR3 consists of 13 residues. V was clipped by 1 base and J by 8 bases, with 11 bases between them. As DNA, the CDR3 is TGTGCCAGCAGCTTAGAGGGGAGGAGGGGCTACACCTTC. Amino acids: CASSLEGRRGYTF.

The CDR3: CASSLGDLDGELFF. CDR3 sequence (DNA): TGCGCCAGCAGCTTGGGGGACTTGGACGGGGAGCTGTTTTTT. V is TRBV5-1 and J is TRBJ2-2, with a possible D match to TRBD2 (6 bases). V was trimmed by 0 bases and J by 7 bases, leaving 10 bases between them. Looked up from germline, CDR1 is SGHRS and CDR2 is YFSETQ. The CDR3 totals 14 residues.

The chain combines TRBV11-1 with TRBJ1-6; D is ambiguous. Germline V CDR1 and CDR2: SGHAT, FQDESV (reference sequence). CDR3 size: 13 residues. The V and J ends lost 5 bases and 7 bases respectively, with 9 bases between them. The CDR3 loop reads CASSLNLNSPLHF. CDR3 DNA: TGTGCCAGCAGCCTAAACCTCAATTCACCCCTCCACTTT. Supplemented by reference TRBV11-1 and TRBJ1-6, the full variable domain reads EAEVAQSPRYKITEKSQAVAFWCDPISGHATLYWYRQILGQGPELLVQFQDESVVDDSQLPKDRFSAERLKGVDSTLKIQPAELGDSAMYLCASSLNLNSPLHFGNGTRLTVT.